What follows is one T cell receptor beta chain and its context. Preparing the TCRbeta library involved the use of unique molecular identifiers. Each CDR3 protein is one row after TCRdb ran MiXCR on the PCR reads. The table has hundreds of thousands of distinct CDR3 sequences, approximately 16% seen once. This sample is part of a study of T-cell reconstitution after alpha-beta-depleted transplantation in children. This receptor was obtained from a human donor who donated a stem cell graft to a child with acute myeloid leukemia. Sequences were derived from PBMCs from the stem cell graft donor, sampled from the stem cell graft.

In nucleotides, the CDR3 is TGTGCCAGCAGCGCGTTTCTAGCGGGGGGCTACAATGAGCAGTTCTTC. Protein sequence: CASSAFLAGGYNEQFF. This chain connects TRBV7-6 to TRBJ2-1, with 11 bases aligning to TRBD2. CDR3 length: 16 residues. CDR1 SGHVS and CDR2 FNYEAQ come from the germline V gene. With V trimmed by 5 bases and J by 3 bases, 6 bases remained unmatched.